This paragraph reports one T cell receptor beta chain. Its antigen is unknown. This sample's treatment: around 19 received Ad26.COV2.S at low or high dose, single or two shots; about five received placebo; per-sample allocation not given. Collection of the samples took place on day 63 after the first injection of vaccine or placebo. The entry originates in a study of Ad26.COV2.S vaccination and SARS-CoV-2 variants. Study overall: Donor allocation was to the COV1001 Ad26.COV2.S trial arm. Doses of Ad26.COV2.S were injected into muscle once or twice, 56 days apart. Study-wide findings and caveats: It was vaccine recipients, not placebo recipients, who had the higher spike-specific TCR breadth.

Assay: immunoSEQ multiplex PCR; the TCRdb copy retains only in-frame clones and omits some. The sample records 380,000 or so clones, around 82% being singletons. The CDR3 length is 14 residues. V lost 5 bases and J lost 2; bases outside the gene matches: 2. Germline CDR1 and CDR2: MNHEY and SVGAGI. The chain is built from TRBV6-5 and TRBJ1-4; 7 bases are shared with TRBD1. The starting material was peripheral blood, obtained in a trial of Ad26.COV2.S vaccine versus placebo. This clonotype originated in a person aged 18 to 65 who received the Ad26.COV2.S COVID-19 vaccine or a placebo. For the CDR3, the DNA is TGTGCCAGCAGTCCAGGGGGGACTAATGAAAAACTGTTTTTT. Its protein product is CASSPGGTNEKLFF.